Shown below are 7 T cell receptor beta chains from a single sample sequenced in a study of spatial heterogeneity in lung cancer. Time point reported: sample taken at primary tumor resection. Frozen PBMC, nontumor lung or tumor provided whole RNA, which was sequenced unsorted. Each CDR3 protein is one row after TCRdb ran MiXCR on the 5' RACE reads. In the table there are approximately 44,000 distinct CDR3 sequences, approximately 13% of which are singletons. The material sequenced was PBMCs, taken at surgery. These receptors were obtained from a male donor with early-stage non-small cell lung cancer.

This clonotype has just a few counts. The V and J genes are TRBV11-2 and TRBJ2-3; D unresolved. The CDR3 covers 15 residues. Germline CDR1 and CDR2: SGHAT and FQNNGV. V gave up 1 base and J gave up 5 bases, with 13 bases separating them. CDR3 region: CASSLGGARQDTQYF. In DNA, the CDR3 is TGTGCCAGCAGCTTAGGAGGAGCACGACAAGATACGCAGTATTTT.

This sequence joins TRBV5-1 and TRBJ1-4; TRBD1 matches 9 bases. The CDR3 loop spans 15 amino acids. Per germline, CDR1 SGHRS and CDR2 YFSETQ. The V segment lost 4 bases and the J segment 6 bases; nucleotides outside the gene matches: 7. CDR3 sequence (DNA): TGCGCCAGCAGCGCCACCGGGACAGGGCATGAAAAACTGTTTTTT. Its translation is CASSATGTGHEKLFF. Complete variable domain (other parts from reference TRBV5-1 and TRBJ1-4): KAGVTQTPRYLIKTRGQQVTLSCSPISGHRSVSWYQQTPGQGLQFLFEYFSETQRNKGNFPGRFSGRQFSNSRSEMNVSTLELGDSALYLCASSATGTGHEKLFFGSGTQLSVL.

This clonotype came up many times. The CDR3 sequence is CASSYAGRGLIYGYTF. CDR3 bases: TGTGCCAGCAGTTACGCGGGAAGGGGGCTAATCTATGGCTACACCTTC. This chain joins TRBV6-2 or TRBV6-3 and TRBJ1-2; 7 bases agree with TRBD1. The V gene's germline CDR1 is MNHEY and CDR2 SVGEGT. This CDR3 has 16 residues. Trimming took 2 bases from V and 4 from J; bases not matched to a gene: 10.

This clonotype turned up a few times. The chain is built from TRBV6-6 and TRBJ2-4, with 10 nucleotides matching TRBD2. Germline lookup yields CDR1 MNHNY and CDR2 SVGAGI (reference sequence). After removal of 2 bases from V and 1 base from J, the junction contained 5 bases not matched to a gene. This CDR3 contains 17 residues. CDR3 residues: CASSYRSGGAAKNIQYF. For the CDR3, the DNA is TGTGCCAGCAGTTACCGAAGCGGGGGGGCCGCCAAAAACATTCAGTACTTC.

This clonotype was counted many times. The chain couples TRBV20-1 to TRBJ1-4; 8 bases fit TRBD1. The CDR3 length is 13 residues. The germline gives CDR1 DFQATT, CDR2 SNEGSKA (reference sequence). The ends lost 5 bases at V and 8 bases at J; junction bases unmatched: 7. CDR3 sequence reads: CSAQTGVAEKLFF. The CDR3 nucleotides read TGCAGTGCTCAGACAGGGGTGGCGGAAAAACTGTTTTTT.

This chain links TRBV7-9 with TRBJ2-7, with 8 bases fitting TRBD1. The CDR3 has 13 residues. Germline CDR1 reads SEHNR; CDR2 reads FQNEAQ (reference sequence). V was clipped by 5 bases and J by 3 bases; unmatched bases: 3. Here the CDR3 DNA reads TGTGCCAGCAGCCGGACAGGGTTCTACGAGCAGTACTTC. It codes for CASSRTGFYEQYF.

This chain links TRBV10-2 with TRBJ2-1; 9 bases align to TRBD2. The CDR3 loop spans 15 amino acids. CDR1 and CDR2 (germline): WSHSY, SAAADI. J gave up 0 bases and V 4 bases, and 1 base lay outside the gene matches. CDR3 in amino acids: CASSGTSDSYNEQFF. The CDR3, as DNA: TGCGCCAGCAGTGGGACTAGCGACTCCTACAATGAGCAGTTCTTC.